This TCR beta chain originates from a study of spatial heterogeneity in lung cancer. Across the study: Any follow-up PBMC samples that were available went on to be sequenced, and the median time to follow-up was roughly two years after resection. Detected sequences consistently included more beta-chain ones than alpha-chain ones.

Every cDNA TCR molecule received its own unique molecular identifier. TCRdb passed the 5' RACE reads through MiXCR, listing each CDR3 protein once. The sample lists about 33,000 distinct CDR3 sequences, roughly a tenth seen once, with 28% in the top ten. V was pared by 11 bases and J by 4 bases, with 14 bases between. CDR3 size: 12 residues. Germline CDR1 and CDR2: MDHEN and SYDVKM. This clonotype occurred a few times. Indicated time point: blood at routine non-recurrence follow-up after resection. Unsorted whole RNA from tumor, nontumor lung or frozen PBMC underwent sequencing. The TCR sequence derives from a female donor with early-stage non-small cell lung cancer. The sample was PBMCs, taken at follow-up. The gene calls are TRBV28 and TRBJ1-2; the D gene is possibly TRBD1 (5 bases). The CDR3 here is CAGWDSSYGYTF. CDR3 in DNA: TGTGCCGGGTGGGACTCTTCCTATGGCTACACCTTC.